This TCR beta chain was found in a study of cytomegalovirus exposure and HLA in healthy donors. General observations from the study: Most TCR sequences were rare, but some public TCRs occurred in many donors. Fewer N-insertions than the roughly 670-donor mean were reportedly shown by an Asian-associated ancestry cluster in a later analysis. TCR beta V- and J-gene trimming was later associated with a missense DCLRE1C variant.

The CDR3 length is 17 residues. Per the germline V gene, CDR1 is SEHNR and CDR2 is FQNEAQ (reference sequence). V was cut by 4 bases and J by 3 bases, with 22 bases left in between. As for this clone: What it binds is unknown.

PCR involved 60 Vbeta and 13 Jbeta primers. Sequencing used immunoSEQ multiplex PCR; TCRdb keeps in-frame clones, though not all of them. The sample shows about 190,000 clones, roughly 80% of them seen only once. The chain recombines TRBV7-9 with TRBJ2-7; possible D gene TRBD1, 5 bases. This clonotype was sampled from a woman aged 25 to 45 in good health and CMV-seropositive. The source material was PBMCs. CDR3 in amino acids: CASSSRLRQQGIYEQYF. CDR3 in DNA: TGTGCCAGCAGCTCTAGACTTAGACAGCAGGGTATCTACGAGCAGTACTTC.